Below, 13 T cell receptor beta chains from the same sample are listed, as sequenced in a study of blood T cells in healthy people across ages. Then a second PCR, running about 7 to 11 cycles, was carried out with a sample-barcoded 5' primer and a J-beta primer mix. TCRdb re-called the 5' RACE reads through MiXCR, storing one row per CDR3 protein. The sample yields about 1.7 million distinct CDR3 sequences, about 30% seen once. Specimen: blood. All receptors derive from a woman aged 30 to 39 in good health.

This clonotype was observed at least ten times. V usage is TRBV10-2 and J usage is TRBJ2-7; 10 bases line up with TRBD1. Germline values: CDR1 WSHSY, CDR2 SAAADI. V shed 2 bases and J 11 bases; nucleotides not matched to a gene: 3. There are 12 residues in the CDR3. As DNA, the CDR3 is TGCGCCAGCAGTGAGACCGGACAGGGGGAGTACTTC. Residues: CASSETGQGEYF.

This clonotype was counted ten times or more. This sequence joins TRBV6-5 and TRBJ2-6; 7 bases match TRBD1. Losses at the gene ends were 2 bases for V and 0 bases for J; bases not matched to a gene: 13. CDR1 is MNHEY and CDR2 is SVGAGI in the germline V gene. The CDR3 is 20 amino acids. The CDR3 nucleotides read TGTGCCAGCAGTTACCGGGAATTAGACAGGGACCCCTCTGGGGCCAACGTCCTGACTTTC. Its translation: CASSYRELDRDPSGANVLTF.

This clonotype was seen more than once but under ten times. J is TRBJ1-5 and V is TRBV7-2; D not resolved. In germline, CDR1 is SGHTA, CDR2 FQGNSA. The CDR3 extends over 15 amino acids. The V and J ends lost 2 bases and 1 base respectively, with 9 bases between them. CDR3 loop: CASSLSTVSNQPQHF. The DNA for the CDR3 is TGTGCCAGCAGCTTATCAACAGTAAGCAATCAGCCCCAGCATTTT.

The J gene is TRBJ1-5, the V gene TRBV4-1, with TRBD1 matching 9 bases. Trimming at V came to 0 bases and at J to 7 bases, leaving 10 bases not matched to a gene. Germline assignment: CDR1 MGHRA and CDR2 YSYEKL. The CDR3 is 17 residues long. CDR3 coding DNA: TGCGCCAGCAGCCAAGACCGCGGGACAGGGCTCGGGCAGCCCCAGCATTTT. It encodes CASSQDRGTGLGQPQHF.

The rearrangement links TRBV9 to TRBJ1-5, with D possibly being TRBD1 (5 bases). The germline CDR1 and CDR2 sequences are SGDLS and YYNGEE. The CDR3 runs to 17 residues. V gave up 4 bases and J gave up 0 bases, with 17 bases separating them. This CDR3 reads CASSTGAGRFSNQPQHF. CDR3 in DNA: TGTGCCAGCAGCACCGGGGCAGGAAGATTTAGCAATCAGCCCCAGCATTTT.

With regard to this clonotype: A read error may account for a junction end that differs from germline. The chain combines TRBV5-1 with TRBJ2-3; TRBD2 matches 8 bases. The V gene's germline CDR1 is SGHRS and CDR2 YFSETQ. The CDR3 covers 17 residues. The CDR3 bases are TGCGCCAGTAGCTCGCCCGGCCAACTAGCGGCCCCAGATACGCAGTATTTT. Translating gives CASSSPGQLAAPDTQYF.

The sample holds a few counts of this clonotype. The genes are TRBV7-9 and TRBJ1-2; no firm D call. Germline V gives CDR1 SEHNR, CDR2 FQNEAQ (reference sequence). The CDR3 totals 11 residues. The V end lost 3 bases, the J end lost 6 bases, and 5 bases lay between the germline ends. In DNA, the CDR3 is TGTGCCAGCAGCTTCCAGGATGGCTACACCTTC. Its translation: CASSFQDGYTF.

This clonotype occurred many times. The V and J genes are TRBV4-3 and TRBJ1-2; no clear D gene. CDR3 length: 11 residues. Trimming left V 1 base short and J 10 bases short, with 7 bases between. Germline loops: CDR1 LGHNA, CDR2 YSLEER. This CDR3 reads CASSQGAAYTF. CDR3 DNA sequence: TGCGCCAGCAGCCAAGGGGCCGCCTACACCTTC.

This clonotype appeared many times. The chain is built from TRBV6-5 and TRBJ2-1; D is possibly TRBD1 or TRBD2 (6 bases each). V lost 6 bases, J lost 15 bases, and 18 bases lay in between. The germline gives CDR1 MNHEY, CDR2 SVGAGI. There are 12 residues in the CDR3. CDR3 region: CASRSEGGFLFF. The CDR3 DNA reads as TGTGCCAGCAGGTCCGAGGGGGGTTTTCTGTTCTTC.

The chain has TRBV11-2 and TRBJ2-3, with 9 bases that match TRBD1. The junction had 10 bases not matched to a gene; V was cut back by 1 base and J by 2 bases. CDR3 length equals 18 residues. Germline CDR1 SGHAT, CDR2 FQNNGV. CDR3 DNA sequence: TGTGCCAGCAGCTTAGTATCCTCCGGGACAGGGAACACAGATACGCAGTATTTT. It encodes CASSLVSSGTGNTDTQYF.

This clonotype was detected only a few times. The chain joins TRBV2 to TRBJ2-2; D not certain. The CDR3 consists of 14 residues. V lost 5 bases, J lost 0 bases, and 7 bases lay in between. The germline CDR1 and CDR2 sequences are SNHLY and FYNNEI. The CDR3 coding sequence is TGTGCCAGCAGTTGGGCCCCGAACACCGGGGAGCTGTTTTTT. Protein: CASSWAPNTGELFF.

A note on this clonotype: With a much larger clone just one base away, this may be a read error. The chain couples TRBV24-1 to TRBJ2-1, with D hard to call. This CDR3 region has 12 residues. V gave up 0 bases and J gave up 6 bases, with 2 bases separating them. Looked up from germline, CDR1 is KGHDR and CDR2 is SFDVKD. The CDR3 sequence is CATSDLSNEQFF. The CDR3 bases are TGTGCCACCAGTGATTTGAGCAATGAGCAGTTCTTC.

This chain uses TRBV10-2 with TRBJ2-5; 10 nucleotides align to TRBD1. Germline CDR1 and CDR2: WSHSY and SAAADI. The CDR3 has 15 residues. With 7 bases clipped from V and 1 base from J, the junction kept 6 bases outside the gene matches. The DNA for the CDR3 is TGCGCCAGCATAGACAGGGGGCGGCCCCAAGAGACCCAGTACTTC. This gives the protein CASIDRGRPQETQYF.